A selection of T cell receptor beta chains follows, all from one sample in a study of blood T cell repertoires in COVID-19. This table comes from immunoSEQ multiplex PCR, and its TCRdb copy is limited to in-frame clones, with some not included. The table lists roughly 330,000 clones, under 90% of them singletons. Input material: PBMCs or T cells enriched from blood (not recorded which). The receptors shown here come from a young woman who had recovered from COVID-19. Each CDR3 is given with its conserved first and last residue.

cdr3_aa: CASSVTGGGTEAFF
v_call: TRBV19

cdr3_aa: CAPKCGGRVNTGELFF
v_call: TRBV5-4

cdr3_aa: CAITTDRLGTEAFF
v_call: TRBV10-3

cdr3_aa: CASSPGEASNTGELFF
v_call: TRBV2

cdr3_aa: CASSPRDSDGYTF
v_call: TRBV5-1

cdr3_aa: CASEYGTGELFF
v_call: TRBV5-1

cdr3_aa: CASSLGGGPTSWREDTQYF
v_call: TRBV5-1

cdr3_aa: CASSTEGLPTGELFF
v_call: TRBV2

cdr3_aa: CASSSGTAVEKLFF
v_call: TRBV5-1

cdr3_aa: CASSGQINTEAFF
v_call: TRBV2

cdr3_aa: CASSLDTETGSYEQYF
v_call: TRBV28

cdr3_aa: CASSVAGTGNEKLFF
v_call: TRBV9

cdr3_aa: CASSFIAGDEQFF
v_call: TRBV5-8

cdr3_aa: CASSQGQGEVNTEAFF
v_call: TRBV5-4

cdr3_aa: CASSPVGSYGYTF
v_call: TRBV4-1

cdr3_aa: CASSPRDRAGANVLTF
v_call: TRBV7-9

cdr3_aa: CASSRTGESGQPQHF
v_call: TRBV7-9

cdr3_aa: CASSWTGRNEAFF
v_call: TRBV11-2

cdr3_aa: CSASHLTGASYEQYF
v_call: TRBV20-1

cdr3_aa: CASSLGRDRGQAFF
v_call: TRBV11-2

cdr3_aa: CASSPDRVTYGYTF
v_call: TRBV11-2

cdr3_aa: CASSEFGQASTDTQYF
v_call: TRBV6-1

cdr3_aa: CASSIGQGGNQPQHF
v_call: TRBV19

cdr3_aa: CASSSTGGNQPQHF
v_call: TRBV19

cdr3_aa: CASSSNGGGTIYNEQFF
v_call: TRBV7-2

cdr3_aa: CASSYPREGGGYTF
v_call: TRBV5-1

cdr3_aa: CASSSGAGGYTF
v_call: TRBV9

cdr3_aa: CASSPRQGDDYGYTF
v_call: TRBV9

cdr3_aa: CASGWDRAAQHF
v_call: TRBV28

cdr3_aa: CASSRGDGSSYNSPLHF
v_call: TRBV4-2

cdr3_aa: CASSAVPGTGREQYF
v_call: TRBV9

cdr3_aa: CASSITGFNQPQHF
v_call: TRBV19

cdr3_aa: CASSTGAVTGYEQYF
v_call: TRBV2

cdr3_aa: CATSRDLGQGRDEQFF
v_call: TRBV15

cdr3_aa: CASSLQSNQPQHF
v_call: TRBV7-2

cdr3_aa: CASSHPPQGGTDTQYF
v_call: TRBV3-1/TRBV3-2

cdr3_aa: CAWSVGQFNEKLFF
v_call: TRBV30

cdr3_aa: CASSFTGRTEAFF
v_call: TRBV12-3/TRBV12-4

cdr3_aa: CASSTGGDEQFF
v_call: TRBV3-1/TRBV3-2

cdr3_aa: CASSLHGAGRGYGYTF
v_call: TRBV7-8

cdr3_aa: CASSLLAGDTQYF
v_call: TRBV11-2

cdr3_aa: CASSIVRDSNYGYTF
v_call: TRBV19

cdr3_aa: CASTSLYGGLHETQYF
v_call: TRBV28

cdr3_aa: CSASRGDRDTEAFF
v_call: TRBV20-1

cdr3_aa: CSVEGQGQSTDTQYF
v_call: TRBV29-1

cdr3_aa: CASSVGAGHTITQETQYF
v_call: TRBV9

cdr3_aa: CASSPFGGGGYTF
v_call: TRBV7-3

cdr3_aa: CASMGAAAYGYTF
v_call: TRBV19

cdr3_aa: CASSLTTGANTGELFF
v_call: TRBV7-3

cdr3_aa: CASSWGTGGNTEAFF
v_call: TRBV5-1